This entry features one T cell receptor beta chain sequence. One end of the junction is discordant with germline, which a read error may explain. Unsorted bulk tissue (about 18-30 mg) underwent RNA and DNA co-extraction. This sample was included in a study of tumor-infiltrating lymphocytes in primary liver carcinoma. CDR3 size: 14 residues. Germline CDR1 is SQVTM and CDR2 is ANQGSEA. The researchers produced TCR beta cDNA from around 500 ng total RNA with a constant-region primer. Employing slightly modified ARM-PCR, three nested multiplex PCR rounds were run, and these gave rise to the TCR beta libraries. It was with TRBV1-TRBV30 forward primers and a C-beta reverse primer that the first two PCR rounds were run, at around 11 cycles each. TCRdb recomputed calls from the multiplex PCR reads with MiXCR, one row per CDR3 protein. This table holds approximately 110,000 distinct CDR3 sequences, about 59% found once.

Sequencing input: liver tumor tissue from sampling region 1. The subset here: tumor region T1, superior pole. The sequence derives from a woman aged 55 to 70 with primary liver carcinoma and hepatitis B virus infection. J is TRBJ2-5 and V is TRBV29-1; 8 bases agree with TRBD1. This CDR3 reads CRSMRPDRGETQYF. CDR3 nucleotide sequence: TGTAGGTCCATGAGGCCCGACAGGGGTGAGACCCAGTACTTC.